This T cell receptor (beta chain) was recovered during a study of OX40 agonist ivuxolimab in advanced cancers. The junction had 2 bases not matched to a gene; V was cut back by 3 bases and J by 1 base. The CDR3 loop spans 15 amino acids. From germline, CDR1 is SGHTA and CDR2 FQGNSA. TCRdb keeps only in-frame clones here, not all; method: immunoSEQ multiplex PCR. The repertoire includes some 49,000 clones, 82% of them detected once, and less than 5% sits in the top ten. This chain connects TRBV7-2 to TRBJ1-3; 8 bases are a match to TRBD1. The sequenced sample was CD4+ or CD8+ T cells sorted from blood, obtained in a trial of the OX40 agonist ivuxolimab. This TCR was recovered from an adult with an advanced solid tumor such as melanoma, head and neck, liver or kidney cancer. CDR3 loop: CASSFGQGSGNTIYF. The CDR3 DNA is TGTGCCAGCAGCTTTGGACAGGGTTCTGGAAACACCATATATTTT. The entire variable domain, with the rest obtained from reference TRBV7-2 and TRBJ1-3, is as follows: GAGVSQSPSNKVTEKGKDVELRCDPISGHTALYWYRQSLGQGLEFLIYFQGNSAPDKSGLPSDRFSAERTGGSVSTLTIQRTQQEDSAVYLCASSFGQGSGNTIYFGEGSWLTVV.